One and the same sample provided the 15 T cell receptor beta chains below, sequenced in a study of siplizumab effects on memory and regulatory T cells. Sequenced by immunoSEQ multiplex PCR; TCRdb stores in-frame clones only, minus some. The sample yields some 100,000 clones, more than 85% seen once. Sample: CD4+ T cells sorted from blood. Every receptor here comes from a human donor in good health. Some clones in this sample may be carry-over from other donors' samples.

This chain links TRBV5-1 with TRBJ2-2, with 8 bases lining up with TRBD2. The V gene's germline CDR1 is SGHRS and CDR2 YFSETQ. The CDR3 runs 13 residues. The junction had 3 bases not matched to a gene; V was cut back by 5 bases and J by 6 bases. The CDR3 DNA is TGCGCCAGCAGTGAAGCGGGAGCCGGGGAGCTGTTTTTT. Protein product: CASSEAGAGELFF.

The rearrangement joins TRBV9 to TRBJ2-2; the D is unclear. Germline V lookup: CDR1 SGDLS, CDR2 YYNGEE. The CDR3 spans 13 residues. Trimming cost V 3 bases and J 6 bases, with 9 bases left between them. Here the CDR3 reads CASSARWAGELFF. CDR3 DNA: TGTGCCAGCAGCGCCCGGTGGGCCGGGGAGCTGTTTTTT.

This chain joins TRBV30 and TRBJ1-1; D is ambiguous. The V end lost 2 bases, the J end lost 4 bases, and 11 bases lay between the germline ends. The CDR3 is 13 residues long. Germline-derived CDR1 and CDR2 are GTSNPN and SVGIG (reference sequence). The CDR3 region has the DNA TGTGCCTGGAGTTGGAGGGAAGGCACTGAAGCTTTCTTT. Encoded protein: CAWSWREGTEAFF.

This clone has only one observation. The V and J genes are TRBV30 and TRBJ2-3; D might be TRBD2 (6 bases). The V gene's germline CDR1 is GTSNPN and CDR2 SVGIG (reference sequence). The ends were cut back, 3 bases at V and 7 bases at J, with 23 bases in the middle. The CDR3 is 16 amino acids. CDR3 bases: TGTGCCTGGAGGGGCTCGGGTAGCGGCCGTGGAAATACGCAGTATTTT. Encoded protein: CAWRGSGSGRGNTQYF. Combining the CDR3 with reference TRBV30 and TRBJ2-3 gives the whole variable domain SQTIHQWPATLVQPVGSPLSLECTVEGTSNPNLYWYRQAAGRGLQLLFYSVGIGQISSEVPQNLSASRPQDRQFILSSKKLLLSDSGFYLCAWRGSGSGRGNTQYFGPGTRLTVL.

The chain couples TRBV5-4 to TRBJ2-1, with TRBD2 identical over 7 bases. This CDR3 is built from 17 residues. J gave up 7 bases and V 3 bases, and 16 bases lay outside the gene matches. Germline CDR1 and CDR2: SGHNT and YYREEE (reference sequence). The CDR3 protein is CASSSQATSREKNEQFF. For the CDR3, the DNA is TGTGCCAGCAGCTCCCAGGCAACTTCGCGGGAGAAAAATGAGCAGTTCTTC.

V gene TRBV7-8 combines with J gene TRBJ2-7, with 13 bases fitting TRBD2. The CDR3 runs to 15 residues. J lost 1 base, V lost 3 bases, and 0 bases had no gene match. Germline V gene data show CDR1 as SGHVS and CDR2 as FQNEAQ. CDR3: CASSLGLAGSYEQYF. The CDR3 bases are TGTGCCAGCAGCTTGGGACTAGCGGGGTCCTACGAGCAGTACTTC. Based on the CDR3 plus reference TRBV7-8 and TRBJ2-7, the full variable domain is GAGVSQSPRYKVAKRGQDVALRCDPISGHVSLFWYQQALGQGPEFLTYFQNEAQLDKSGLPSDRFFAERPEGSVSTLKIQRTQQEDSAVYLCASSLGLAGSYEQYFGPGTRLTVT.

The chain recombines TRBV7-3 with TRBJ2-5; 7 bases align to TRBD2. CDR3 length equals 15 residues. Looked up from germline, CDR1 is SGHTA and CDR2 is FQGTGA. J was trimmed by 2 bases and V by 6 bases; bases with no gene match: 9. The CDR3 reads CASRRGLADQETQYF. The CDR3 DNA is TGTGCCAGCAGGAGGGGTCTAGCGGATCAAGAGACCCAGTACTTC.

The rearrangement uses TRBV27 and TRBJ2-1; 9 bases line up with TRBD2. The CDR3 totals 15 residues. V trimming: 5 bases; J trimming: 9 bases; junction bases outside the gene matches: 11. Germline CDR1 is MNHEY and CDR2 is SMNVEV (reference sequence). CDR3 amino acids: CASSPWAGGPVEQFF. The CDR3, as DNA: TGTGCCAGCAGTCCATGGGCGGGAGGGCCCGTTGAGCAGTTCTTC.

The V gene is TRBV5-1, the J gene TRBJ1-4; D may be TRBD1 (5 bases). The V end lost 5 bases, the J end lost 8 bases, and 16 bases lay between the germline ends. CDR3 length: 14 residues. Looked up from germline, CDR1 is SGHRS and CDR2 is YFSETQ. The CDR3 loop reads CASSFGLEGEKLFF. The CDR3 DNA is TGCGCCAGCAGTTTCGGATTAGAGGGGGAAAAACTGTTTTTT.

The chain recombines TRBV7-2 with TRBJ2-7, with 7 bases identical to TRBD2. J gave up 1 base and V 0 bases, and 15 bases lay outside the gene matches. The CDR3 sequence is 19 residues long. Looked up from germline, CDR1 is SGHTA and CDR2 is FQGNSA. CDR3 nucleotide sequence: TGTGCCAGCAGCTTAGCGGCCCCTAGCGGAGCGTCCTCATCCTACGAGCAGTACTTC. Translation: CASSLAAPSGASSSYEQYF.

CDR3: CASTSGSYNEQFF. CDR3 nucleotides: TGTGCCAGCACAAGCGGGTCGTACAATGAGCAGTTCTTC. The rearrangement links TRBV6-6 to TRBJ2-1, with a possible D match to TRBD2 (6 bases). With 7 bases removed from V and 4 bases from J, the gap between germline ends came to 11 bases. The CDR3 length is 13 residues. Per germline, CDR1 MNHNY and CDR2 SVGAGI (reference sequence).

The CDR3 sequence is CASSYLSHVGGRGTDTQYF. CDR3 sequence (DNA): TGTGCCAGCAGCTATCTCAGCCACGTTGGCGGGAGAGGCACAGATACGCAGTATTTT. The chain uses TRBV5-6 and TRBJ2-3; 7 bases map to TRBD2. The junction had 17 bases not matched to a gene; V was cut back by 3 bases and J by 1 base. CDR3 length: 19 amino acids. Germline lookup yields CDR1 SGHDT and CDR2 YYEEEE.

This chain connects TRBV28 to TRBJ1-1; D not certain. This CDR3 comprises 17 residues. V was cut by 3 bases and J by 1 base, with 18 bases left in between. Germline CDR1 and CDR2: MDHEN and SYDVKM. The CDR3 spells CASSLRWREYRNTEAFF. CDR3 DNA: TGTGCCAGCAGTTTGAGGTGGAGGGAATACCGGAACACTGAAGCTTTCTTT.

The chain links TRBV6-5 to TRBJ1-5; TRBD1 is a possible D gene (5 bases). This CDR3 spans 13 amino acids. V dropped 10 bases and J dropped 0 bases, with 10 bases sitting between them. Looked up from germline, CDR1 is MNHEY and CDR2 is SVGAGI. The CDR3 DNA follows: TGTGCCACCGGGGCAGCTAGCAATCAGCCCCAGCATTTT. Protein: CATGAASNQPQHF.

V is TRBV19 and J is TRBJ2-3; D may match TRBD1 or TRBD2 (6 bases each). Trimming left V 8 bases short and J 2 bases short, with 17 bases between. CDR3 size: 15 residues. Germline V gives CDR1 LNHDA, CDR2 SQIVND (reference sequence). In DNA form, the CDR3 reads TGTGCCAGTGCCAAGGGGGGTCCTAACACAGATACGCAGTATTTT. It is translated as CASAKGGPNTDTQYF.